What follows are 17 T cell receptor beta chains derived from one specimen sequenced in a study of T-cell memory formation after mild COVID-19. TCRdb itself ran the 5' RACE reads through MiXCR, one entry per CDR3 protein. Among 70,000 to 100,000 distinct CDR3 sequences, about 15% were seen once, and the ten largest hold approximately 40%. Sequenced input: PBMCs or a T cell subset sorted from them (not recorded which). These receptors were obtained from a man in his late teens or twenties who had mild COVID-19 (a few samples of this study predate the infection). Cell type and time point are not known.

The sample holds a few counts of this clonotype. The V and J genes are TRBV4-3 and TRBJ2-7; D may be TRBD1 (5 bases). Trimming stripped 1 base from V and 2 bases from J, with 12 bases between. CDR1 is LGHNA, CDR2 YSLEER, per germline. This CDR3 comprises 15 residues. The CDR3 DNA reads as TGCGCCAGCAGCCAAGGGATTGGCAGGGCCTACGAGCAGTACGTC. Protein product: CASSQGIGRAYEQYV.

There are a few counts of this clonotype. The CDR3 sequence is CASSASGGGYNEQFF. The CDR3 nucleotides read TGTGCCAGCAGCGCTAGCGGGGGGGGCTACAATGAGCAGTTCTTC. This chain joins TRBV7-6 and TRBJ2-1; 12 bases are a match to TRBD2. The V gene end was trimmed by 5 bases and the J gene end by 3 bases; junction bases not matched to a gene: 2. Germline V gene lookup returns CDR1 SGHVS and CDR2 FNYEAQ. This CDR3 has 15 residues.

V and J are TRBV18 and TRBJ1-1, with 7 bases matching TRBD1. Trimming cost V 3 bases and J 8 bases; bases outside gene matches: 9. The CDR3 extends over 14 amino acids. Germline V gene data show CDR1 as KGHSH and CDR2 as LQKENI. The CDR3, as DNA: TGTGCCAGCTCACCTAGAGACAGGGAGTGGGAAGCTTTCTTT. Translated, it gives CASSPRDREWEAFF.

A few counts support this clonotype. The chain links TRBV4-1 to TRBJ2-3; perhaps TRBD1 as D (5 bases). Germline CDR1 MGHRA, CDR2 YSYEKL. This CDR3 has 15 amino acids. V lost 4 bases, J lost 6 bases, and 17 bases lay in between. The CDR3 here is CASSLQTVPWDTQYF. DNA for the CDR3: TGCGCCAGCAGCCTACAGACAGTGCCTTGGGATACGCAGTATTTT.

The sample holds a few counts of this clonotype. The J gene is TRBJ2-5, the V gene TRBV6-5, with 13 bases identical to TRBD2. V shed 6 bases and J 5 bases; nucleotides not matched to a gene: 9. CDR1 and CDR2 (germline): MNHEY, SVGAGI. This CDR3 has 16 amino acids. The CDR3 DNA reads TGTGCCAGCAGCCAGACTAGCGGGAGGACAGGGGAGACCCAGTACTTC. Translated: CASSQTSGRTGETQYF.

This clonotype was counted at least ten times. V and J are TRBV11-2 and TRBJ1-3; D gene uncertain. This CDR3 has 17 amino acids. V lost 5 bases, J lost 0 bases, and 17 bases lay in between. The germline V gene encodes CDR1 SGHAT and CDR2 FQNNGV. The CDR3 nucleotides are TGTGCCAGCAGCCAAACGGACGCCGCGAGCTCTGGAAACACCATATATTTT. It is translated as CASSQTDAASSGNTIYF.

The chain has TRBV4-1 and TRBJ1-5, with D hard to call. The CDR3 is 14 residues long. Germline CDR1 is MGHRA and CDR2 is YSYEKL. V was shortened by 0 bases and J by 9 bases, with 12 bases between the two germline ends. CDR3 coding DNA: TGCGCCAGCAGCCAAGATGGGCGCGGGCGGCCCCAGCATTTT. This encodes CASSQDGRGRPQHF.

The genes are TRBV10-3 and TRBJ1-1; unclear D gene. The CDR3 totals 16 residues. Germline V gene data show CDR1 as ENHRY and CDR2 as SYGVKD. V lost 0 bases and J 1 base, leaving 12 bases between the germline ends. CDR3 sequence (DNA): TGTGCCATCAGTGAGTCTCCTGTGACGGGGAACACTGAAGCTTTCTTT. Its protein product is CAISESPVTGNTEAFF.

This clonotype was found a few times. The chain carries TRBV7-3 and TRBJ2-2; D unresolved. Trimming shortened V by 8 bases and J by 6 bases, and 19 bases separated the two germline ends. The CDR3 loop spans 15 amino acids. Germline-derived CDR1 and CDR2 are SGHTA and FQGTGA. CDR3 sequence reads: CASSQLNGLPGELFF. CDR3 coding DNA: TGTGCCAGCTCCCAGCTTAACGGGCTCCCCGGGGAGCTGTTTTTT. The full variable domain, completed using reference TRBV7-3 and TRBJ2-2, is GAGVSQTPSNKVTEKGKYVELRCDPISGHTALYWYRQSLGQGPEFLIYFQGTGAADDSGLPNDRFFAVRPEGSVSTLKIQRTERGDSAVYLCASSQLNGLPGELFFGEGSRLTVL.

This clonotype turned up a few times. The genes are TRBV7-2 and TRBJ2-3, with D perhaps assigned TRBD1 or TRBD2 (5 bases each). The germline gives CDR1 SGHTA, CDR2 FQGNSA. This CDR3 region has 13 residues. V lost 4 bases and J lost 3, with 8 bases in between. In nucleotides, the CDR3 is TGTGCCAGCAGCTGGGGGAGAACAGATACGCAGTATTTT. Translating it yields CASSWGRTDTQYF. The full variable domain, rest sourced from reference TRBV7-2 and TRBJ2-3, is GAGVSQSPSNKVTEKGKDVELRCDPISGHTALYWYRQSLGQGLEFLIYFQGNSAPDKSGLPSDRFSAERTGGSVSTLTIQRTQQEDSAVYLCASSWGRTDTQYFGPGTRLTVL.

In its sample, this clonotype was seen a few times. The V call is TRBV4-3, the J call TRBJ2-3; D is possibly TRBD1 or TRBD2 (6 bases each). The V end was cut by 1 base, the J end by 0 bases, with 11 bases between. CDR1 is LGHNA, CDR2 YSLEER, per germline. The CDR3 covers 16 residues. The CDR3 loop is CASSQGGDTSTDTQYF. The CDR3 DNA sequence: TGCGCCAGCAGCCAAGGGGGGGACACTAGCACAGATACGCAGTATTTT.

This clonotype came up a few times. The chain joins TRBV19 to TRBJ2-7; D unclear. V lost 3 bases, J lost 3 bases, and 9 bases lay in between. This CDR3 region has 13 residues. Germline V CDR1 and CDR2: LNHDA, SQIVND (reference sequence). The DNA of the CDR3 is TGTGCCAGTAGTATGGCAGGAGTCTACGAGCAGTACTTC. It yields the protein CASSMAGVYEQYF.

This clonotype was counted once. CDR3 amino acids: CASSKASRPVLAEKNIQYF. The CDR3 DNA sequence: TGTGCCAGCAGCAAAGCCTCTCGACCGGTTTTAGCTGAGAAAAACATTCAGTACTTC. The chain employs TRBV21-1 and TRBJ2-4. TRBV21-1 is deemed a pseudogene. There are 19 residues in the CDR3.

The rearrangement joins TRBV6-5 to TRBJ1-5; 8 bases line up with TRBD1. With V trimmed by 5 bases and J by 4 bases, 4 bases remained unmatched. Germline loops: CDR1 MNHEY, CDR2 SVGAGI. The CDR3 totals 14 residues. Here the CDR3 DNA reads TGTGCCAGCAGTCGGACAGGGATAAATCAGCCCCAGCATTTT. Its translation: CASSRTGINQPQHF.

This clonotype was counted between two and nine times. The chain uses TRBV30 and TRBJ2-7, with 7 bases lining up with TRBD1. Trimming removed 1 base from V and 6 bases from J; junction bases left unmatched: 15. Per germline, CDR1 GTSNPN and CDR2 SVGIG (reference sequence). This CDR3 has 16 amino acids. Here the CDR3 reads CAWSDRRQGPDGEQYF. CDR3 DNA: TGTGCCTGGAGTGACCGCCGACAGGGACCTGATGGCGAGCAGTACTTC.

The table lists this clonotype with a few counts. The chain combines TRBV18 with TRBJ1-1, with unresolved D. The CDR3 is made up of 19 amino acids. V gave up 0 bases and J gave up 3 bases, with 23 bases separating them. Germline values: CDR1 KGHSH, CDR2 LQKENI. The CDR3 spells CASSPPPRFDEGLDTEAFF. The DNA for the CDR3 is TGTGCCAGCTCACCACCGCCCCGGTTTGACGAGGGCCTCGACACTGAAGCTTTCTTT.

Written as DNA, the CDR3 is TGTGCCAGCAGGCCGGGACAGGGTTTATGGGTCGGTTACGAGCAGTACGTC. Amino acid sequence: CASRPGQGLWVGYEQYV. The genes are TRBV27 and TRBJ2-7; 9 bases agree with TRBD1. The CDR3 is 17 amino acids. Per the germline V gene, CDR1 is MNHEY and CDR2 is SMNVEV (reference sequence). V lost 6 bases, J lost 4 bases, and 16 bases stayed unmatched.